These 10 T cell receptor beta chains came from one sample sequenced in a study of blood T cells in healthy people across ages. Using a J-beta primer mix together with a sample-barcoded 5' primer, a second PCR was run for about 6 to 11 cycles. TCRdb called the 5' RACE reads again in MiXCR, with one record for every CDR3 protein. Among roughly 800,000 distinct CDR3 sequences listed, about 25% were seen once. The same data also went into a second study, on T cells of mothers and their children.

Sequencing used blood. All receptors derive from a boy under 18 in good health.

This clonotype was recorded only once. The V and J genes are TRBV5-1 and TRBJ2-7, with D tentatively TRBD1 (5 bases). The CDR3 has 14 amino acids. The V gene lost 0 bases and the J gene lost 1 base, with 8 bases spanning the gap. Germline V gives CDR1 SGHRS, CDR2 YFSETQ. The CDR3 spells CASSLAGHSYEQYF. DNA of the CDR3: TGCGCCAGCAGCTTGGCAGGACATTCCTACGAGCAGTACTTC.

This clonotype came up a few times. J is TRBJ2-5 and V is TRBV28; perhaps TRBD2 as D (8 bases). The CDR3 covers 15 residues. Trimming removed 11 bases from V and 1 base from J, with 20 bases in between. Per the germline V gene, CDR1 is MDHEN and CDR2 is SYDVKM. The chain's CDR3 is CAGRSGGGSQETQYF. CDR3 sequence (DNA): TGTGCCGGCCGTTCGGGAGGGGGCTCCCAAGAGACCCAGTACTTC.

V and J are TRBV10-3 and TRBJ2-3; the match to TRBD2 covers 7 bases. The CDR3 runs 13 residues. With V trimmed by 11 bases and J by 5 bases, 10 bases remained unmatched. Germline V gene data show CDR1 as ENHRY and CDR2 as SYGVKD. Here the CDR3 DNA reads TGTGCCGCCTTGAGCGGGGAGGAAGATACGCAGTATTTT. The encoded protein is CAALSGEEDTQYF.

CDR3 sequence (DNA): TGTGCCAGCAGCTTAATTGGCGGGGGAAGATACAATGAGCAGTTCTTC. This translates into CASSLIGGGRYNEQFF. V and J are TRBV7-3 and TRBJ2-5; 7 positions match TRBD2. The J call is in doubt because the DNA end fits TRBJ2-1 better. From germline, CDR1 is SGHTA and CDR2 FQGTGA. This CDR3 is built from 16 residues.

In this sample, this clonotype turned up a few times. V is TRBV12-3 or TRBV12-4 and J is TRBJ2-7, with a possible D match to TRBD2 (5 bases). Trimming shortened V by 11 bases and J by 0 bases, and 17 bases separated the two germline ends. The CDR3 spans 14 residues. This CDR3 reads CARAERLTSYEQYF. In nucleotides, the CDR3 is TGTGCCCGGGCGGAGCGGTTGACCTCCTACGAGCAGTACTTC.

The chain combines TRBV20-1 with TRBJ2-1, with 10 nucleotides matching TRBD2. From germline, CDR1 is DFQATT and CDR2 SNEGSKA (reference sequence). V lost 7 bases and J lost 2; bases outside the gene matches: 11. The CDR3 length is 16 residues. The CDR3 nucleotides read TGCAGTGGGGTGGGGAGCGGGAGGGTTCCCTACAATGAGCAGTTCTTC. It encodes CSGVGSGRVPYNEQFF.

The table lists this clonotype with a few counts. The chain recombines TRBV5-5 with TRBJ2-5; 7 nucleotides match TRBD2. TRBJ2-1 matches the DNA end more closely, so the J call is doubtful. Germline values: CDR1 SGHKS, CDR2 YYEKEE (reference sequence). The CDR3 is 12 amino acids. The CDR3 is CASRRENYEQFF. The CDR3 DNA reads TGTGCCAGCAGGCGGGAGAACTATGAGCAGTTCTTC.

CDR3 nucleotides: TGTGCCAGCAGCTTGCAGGATGCTTTGAGATATGGCTACACCTTC. This gives the protein CASSLQDALRYGYTF. The rearrangement links TRBV7-2 to TRBJ1-2; no definite D call. Germline-derived CDR1 and CDR2 are SGHTA and FQGNSA. The CDR3 loop spans 15 amino acids. Deletions cut 3 bases from V and 5 bases from J, with 16 bases between.

The chain links TRBV20-1 to TRBJ2-7; the D gene is possibly TRBD2 (6 bases). The germline gives CDR1 DFQATT, CDR2 SNEGSKA (reference sequence). CDR3 size: 14 residues. V was cut by 0 bases and J by 3 bases, with 12 bases left in between. The CDR3, as DNA: TGCAGTGCTAGAGATCTGCGGGGAGACTACGAGCAGTACTTC. This gives the protein CSARDLRGDYEQYF.

This CDR3 is CAPGIGTMNTEAFF. The CDR3 region has the DNA TGTGCCCCGGGGATTGGGACGATGAACACTGAAGCTTTCTTT. The chain is built from TRBV24-1 and TRBJ1-1; D is possibly TRBD1 (5 bases). The CDR3 is made up of 14 amino acids. V dropped 12 bases and J dropped 0 bases, with 16 bases sitting between them. Germline V gives CDR1 KGHDR, CDR2 SFDVKD.